These T cell receptor beta chains were read from a single sample in a study of blood T cell repertoires in COVID-19. Assay used: immunoSEQ multiplex PCR; TCRdb lists only in-frame clones, some missing. Of under 300,000 clones listed, roughly 80% are singletons. Sequenced material: peripheral blood. These receptor sequences come from a woman aged 18-29 years with acute or convalescent COVID-19. Each CDR3 is given with its conserved first and last residue. D genes are given only for firm matches. Clone size is shown for a subset of rows, as once, few, many or a class of expanded clone.

TRBV6-4,NA,TRBJ2-1,NA,TGTGCCAGCAGTGACTCGCGTCGGGGAAACAATGAGCAGTTCTTC,CASSDSRRGNNEQFF
TRBV12-5,TRBD1,TRBJ1-1,NA,TGTGCTAGTGGTTTCGACAGGGCCCTTAACCGTGAAGCTTTCTTT,CASGFDRALNREAFF
TRBV18,TRBD1,TRBJ1-1,NA,TGTGCCAGCTCCCCCGGGACAGTTCGGACTGAAGCTTTCTTT,CASSPGTVRTEAFF
TRBV7-3,TRBD1,TRBJ1-3,NA,TGTGCCAGCAGCCAGACAGGGACTGGAAACACCATATATTTT,CASSQTGTGNTIYF
TRBV5-1,TRBD1,TRBJ2-7,NA,TGCGCCAGCAGCTTGGTGGTCGGGACAGGGAAGGGCGAGCAGTACTTC,CASSLVVGTGKGEQYF
TRBV5-1,TRBD1,TRBJ1-6,few,TGCGCCAGCAGCAGGCGGGACAGCTTAAATTCACCCCTCCACTTT,CASSRRDSLNSPLHF
TRBV14,TRBD1,TRBJ1-1,NA,TGTGCCAGCAGCCGAGACAGGGTTGGAACTGAAGCTTTCTTT,CASSRDRVGTEAFF
TRBV6-4,TRBD2,TRBJ2-3,NA,TGTGCCAGCAGTGTCTACGCCGGGACTAGCGGGATAGGGTCGAATACGCAGTATTTT,CASSVYAGTSGIGSNTQYF
TRBV9,NA,TRBJ2-4,NA,TGTGCCAGCAGCCCTAGGCTAGCCAAAAACATTCAGTACTTC,CASSPRLAKNIQYF
TRBV27,TRBD2,TRBJ2-1,NA,TGTGCCAGCAGCCTAGGACTAGCGGAAGTGGTGGCCAATGAGCAGTTCTTC,CASSLGLAEVVANEQFF
TRBV19,TRBD1,TRBJ2-1,NA,TGTGCCAGTAGTAGGGGGACAGCTTACAATGAACAGTTCTTC,CASSRGTAYNEQFF
TRBV5-1,TRBD2,TRBJ2-3,NA,TGCGCCAGCAGCTCCAGCGGGGCTAGCACAGATACGCAGTATTTT,CASSSSGASTDTQYF
TRBV7-8,NA,TRBJ1-2,NA,TGTGCCAGCAGCTTACTCGAGACACTCAACTATGGCTACACCTTC,CASSLLETLNYGYTF
TRBV4-3,NA,TRBJ1-5,once,TGCGCCAGCAGCCGGGGACGGACAGCACAGCCCCAGCATTTT,CASSRGRTAQPQHF
TRBV5-1,TRBD1,TRBJ2-5,NA,TGCGCCAGCAGCCTAGGACAGGGTGGGGTAGAGACCCAGTACTTC,CASSLGQGGVETQYF
TRBV19,TRBD2,TRBJ2-7,NA,TGTGCCAGTAGTATAGATTCTAGCGGCTCCTACGAGCAGTACTTC,CASSIDSSGSYEQYF
TRBV30,NA,TRBJ1-5,NA,TGTGCCTGGAATAGGGGTAGCAATCAGCCCCAGCATTTT,CAWNRGSNQPQHF
TRBV10-3,NA,TRBJ1-1,NA,TGTGCCATCAGTGGGATTGGGGGGGTGAACACTGAAGCTTTCTTT,CAISGIGGVNTEAFF
TRBV3-1/TRBV3-2,TRBD1,TRBJ1-4,NA,TGTGCCAGCAGCCTCCGGACAGGGAATGAAAAACTGTTTTTT,CASSLRTGNEKLFF
TRBV6-5,NA,TRBJ1-1,NA,TGTGCCAGCAGTCCTCCGGGGGGGACTGAAGCTTTCTTT,CASSPPGGTEAFF
TRBV11-2,NA,TRBJ1-1,NA,TGTGCCAGCAGCCTACGGACAGAATCGTCGGCTTTCTTT,CASSLRTESSAFF
TRBV10-1,TRBD1,TRBJ2-2,NA,TGCGCCAGCAGTGACGGACAGGGGGTCAACACCGGGGAGCTGTTTTTT,CASSDGQGVNTGELFF
TRBV6-1,TRBD2,TRBJ2-1,NA,TGTGCCAGCAGTGAAGTGGGGGGACTACCTCCCTACAATGAGCAGTTCTTC,CASSEVGGLPPYNEQFF
TRBV5-6,NA,TRBJ1-2,NA,TGTGCCAGCAGCTCGGGGCCCCGACAGGTTAACTATGGCTACACCTTC,CASSSGPRQVNYGYTF
TRBV4-3,TRBD2,TRBJ2-7,NA,TGCGCCAGCAGCCAAGGAGCGGGAGTAGACGAGCAGTACTTC,CASSQGAGVDEQYF
TRBV30,TRBD1,TRBJ1-3,NA,TGTGCCTGGAGTAGAACAGGGGACACCATATATTTT,CAWSRTGDTIYF
TRBV10-3,TRBD1,TRBJ2-7,NA,TGTGCCATCAGTGAGACGGGACAGGGTCCCTACGAGCAGTACTTC,CAISETGQGPYEQYF
TRBV18,NA,TRBJ1-4,NA,TGTGCCAGCTCGCGAACGATTCTTGCAACTAATGAAAAACTGTTTTTT,CASSRTILATNEKLFF
TRBV7-6,NA,TRBJ1-2,NA,TGTGCCAGCAGCTTAGCGGTAGGGGTACAGGGTAATGGCTACACCTTC,CASSLAVGVQGNGYTF
TRBV4-3,TRBD2,TRBJ2-3,NA,TGCGCCAGCAGCCAAGGATCGGGAGGGGGCACAGATACGCAGTATTTT,CASSQGSGGGTDTQYF
TRBV7-3,NA,TRBJ2-3,NA,TGTGCCAGCAGCTTTGGGCCCACAGATACGCAGTATTTT,CASSFGPTDTQYF
TRBV9,TRBD1,TRBJ1-1,NA,TGTGCCAGCAGCGGGGGACAGGAAAACACTGAAGCTTTCTTT,CASSGGQENTEAFF
TRBV5-1,NA,TRBJ2-4,NA,TGCGCCAGCAGCTTTAGTACAGGAAAAAACATTCAGTACTTC,CASSFSTGKNIQYF
TRBV3-1/TRBV3-2,NA,TRBJ2-5,NA,TGTGCCAGCAGCCACGCCCGGGAGATCCAAGAGACCCAGTACTTC,CASSHAREIQETQYF
TRBV3-1/TRBV3-2,TRBD1,TRBJ2-1,NA,TGTGCCAGCAGCCCACTGACAGGGGGCTACTACAATGAGCAGTTCTTC,CASSPLTGGYYNEQFF
TRBV5-1,NA,TRBJ2-5,NA,TGCGCCAGCAGCGATAGTGAGACCCAGTACTTC,CASSDSETQYF
TRBV29-1,TRBD2,TRBJ2-4,NA,TGCAGCGTTGACGGCCTAGCGGGGGGGGTCAAAAACATTCAGTACTTC,CSVDGLAGGVKNIQYF
TRBV29-1,TRBD1,TRBJ1-5,NA,TGCAGCGTTGTGGGGACAGACAATCAGCCCCAGCATTTT,CSVVGTDNQPQHF
TRBV19,TRBD1,TRBJ1-2,few,TGTGCCAGTAGTATCAGGGGGCCCAACTATGGCTACACCTTC,CASSIRGPNYGYTF
TRBV2,TRBD2,TRBJ2-7,few,TGTGCCAGCAGTGAGGGGGGGGTGAACCCTTACGAGCAGTACTTC,CASSEGGVNPYEQYF
TRBV21-1,NA,TRBJ2-4,NA,TGTGCCAGCAGCCCCCGGACTAGCGGGAGGGCCCGGGAAAACATTCAGTACTTC,CASSPRTSGRARENIQYF
TRBV2,NA,TRBJ1-1,NA,TGTGCCAGCAGTGATGGGCTGGGGAACACTGAAGCTTTCTTT,CASSDGLGNTEAFF
TRBV5-1,NA,TRBJ2-7,NA,TGCGCCAGCAGCTTACAGGGAGTAAACGAGCAGTACTTC,CASSLQGVNEQYF
TRBV28,NA,TRBJ1-4,NA,TGTGCCAGCGGCTCTAATAGCTTAGGCGATGAAAAACTGTTTTTT,CASGSNSLGDEKLFF
TRBV27,TRBD1,TRBJ1-6,NA,TGTGCCAGCAGTCCCCAACAGGGGGCCAGATCACCCCTCCACTTT,CASSPQQGARSPLHF
TRBV9,NA,TRBJ2-5,once,TGTGCCAGCAGCGTAGGTGGAAGCGGAGAGACCCAGTACTTC,CASSVGGSGETQYF
TRBV4-3,NA,TRBJ1-4,once,TGCGCCAGCAGCCAGAGCCCGGATGGGCAGGGTAATAGAAAACTGTTTTTT,CASSQSPDGQGNRKLFF
TRBV19,TRBD1,TRBJ2-1,NA,TGTGCCAGTAGTATTCTGGGGACAGGCTTCAATGAGCAGTTCTTC,CASSILGTGFNEQFF
TRBV12-3/TRBV12-4,TRBD1,TRBJ1-1,NA,TGTGCCAGCAATGAAGGGGGCTGGCCTGAAGCTTTCTTT,CASNEGGWPEAFF
TRBV6-1,TRBD1,TRBJ2-1,NA,TGTGCCAGCAGTGAATCGCACAGGGGGCGAGGAACATACAATGAGCAGTTCTTC,CASSESHRGRGTYNEQFF